Listed here are 20 T cell receptor beta chains from one sample, sequenced in a study of cytomegalovirus exposure and HLA in healthy donors. The study ran its PCR with 60 Vbeta and 13 Jbeta primers. Data came from immunoSEQ multiplex PCR; TCRdb stores just in-frame clones and leaves some out. The sample holds under 300,000 clones, around 90% seen once. Material: PBMCs. These receptors all stem from a girl aged 2 to 9 in good health and CMV-seronegative.

The J gene is TRBJ2-3, the V gene TRBV19, with D possibly being TRBD2 (5 bases). Germline V gene data show CDR1 as LNHDA and CDR2 as SQIVND (reference sequence). Trimming removed 7 bases from V and 9 bases from J, with 20 bases in between. The CDR3 runs 14 residues. The CDR3 sequence is CASKSSRGRPTQYF. The CDR3 nucleotides read TGTGCCAGTAAGTCGTCTCGGGGAAGGCCGACGCAGTATTTT. The full variable domain, in which reference TRBV19 and TRBJ2-3 provide the parts outside the CDR3, is DGGITQSPKYLFRKEGQNVTLSCEQNLNHDAMYWYRQDPGQGLRLIYYSQIVNDFQKGDIAEGYSVSREKKESFPLTVTSAQKNPTAFYLCASKSSRGRPTQYFGPGTRLTVL.

The chain employs TRBV28 and TRBJ1-6; 8 bases line up with TRBD1. The CDR3 length is 16 residues. J was trimmed by 8 bases and V by 3 bases; bases with no gene match: 9. Germline CDR1 reads MDHEN; CDR2 reads SYDVKM. The CDR3 DNA reads as TGTGCCAGCAGTTTTCTTTTGGGACAGGCGGATTCACCCCTCCACTTT. Its translation: CASSFLLGQADSPLHF. The variable domain in full, with the rest retrieved from reference TRBV28 and TRBJ1-6, is DVKVTQSSRYLVKRTGEKVFLECVQDMDHENMFWYRQDPGLGLRLIYFSYDVKMKEKGDIPEGYSVSREKKERFSLILESASTNQTSMYLCASSFLLGQADSPLHFGNGTRLTVT.

This chain connects TRBV18 to TRBJ1-1, with TRBD1 identical over 8 bases. The CDR3 spans 13 residues. From germline, CDR1 is KGHSH and CDR2 LQKENI. Unmatched junction bases numbered 6, after V lost 5 bases and J lost 7 bases. The CDR3 protein is CASSGSTGVEAFF. CDR3 nucleotides: TGTGCCAGCTCAGGATCGACAGGGGTTGAAGCTTTCTTT.

This rearrangement joins TRBV6-5 to TRBJ1-1; TRBD1 might be the D (6 bases). Trimming cost V 2 bases and J 4 bases, with 17 bases left between them. Germline V lookup: CDR1 MNHEY, CDR2 SVGAGI. The CDR3 runs to 16 residues. CDR3 coding DNA: TGTGCCAGCAGTTACAACGGGGGCGGGGGCGGCACTGAAGCTTTCTTT. Its translation is CASSYNGGGGGTEAFF.

The rearrangement links TRBV5-6 to TRBJ1-1; D possibly corresponds to TRBD1 (6 bases). V shed 4 bases and J shed 4 bases, with 14 bases lying between them. The CDR3 totals 14 residues. Germline loops: CDR1 SGHDT, CDR2 YYEEEE. The CDR3 region is CASSIRGKSTEAFF. For the CDR3, the DNA is TGTGCCAGCAGCATCAGGGGTAAGAGCACTGAAGCTTTCTTT.

The chain carries TRBV4-1 and TRBJ2-1, with TRBD2 identical over 8 bases. The CDR3 extends over 16 amino acids. V was clipped by 3 bases and J by 0 bases; unmatched bases: 4. The V gene's germline CDR1 is MGHRA and CDR2 YSYEKL. CDR3 loop: CASSQVAGSSYNEQFF. CDR3 DNA sequence: TGCGCCAGCAGCCAGGTAGCGGGAAGCTCCTACAATGAGCAGTTCTTC.

CDR3 bases: TGCAGCGTTGGCCAGGCTGGAAACACCATATATTTT. Translation gives CSVGQAGNTIYF. The chain is built from TRBV29-1 and TRBJ1-3; D unresolved. The V end lost 4 bases, the J end lost 2 bases, and 6 bases lay between the germline ends. The CDR3 is made up of 12 amino acids. Germline assignment: CDR1 SQVTM and CDR2 ANQGSEA.

This clone was detected only a few times. The chain employs TRBV5-1 and TRBJ2-6, with D possibly TRBD1 on 6 matching bases. The germline gives CDR1 SGHRS, CDR2 YFSETQ. The CDR3 covers 16 residues. V was shortened by 3 bases and J by 4 bases, with 14 bases between the two germline ends. CDR3 protein: CASSSGPGTGANVLTF. CDR3 DNA sequence: TGCGCCAGCAGCTCGGGTCCCGGGACAGGGGCCAACGTCCTGACTTTC. Full variable domain (remainder filled in from reference TRBV5-1 and TRBJ2-6): KAGVTQTPRYLIKTRGQQVTLSCSPISGHRSVSWYQQTPGQGLQFLFEYFSETQRNKGNFPGRFSGRQFSNSRSEMNVSTLELGDSALYLCASSSGPGTGANVLTFGAGSRLTVL.

The chain recombines TRBV15 with TRBJ1-1; D is perhaps TRBD1 (6 bases). Trimming shortened V by 3 bases and J by 6 bases, and 11 bases separated the two germline ends. CDR1 is LNHNV, CDR2 YYDKDF, per germline (reference sequence). CDR3 size: 13 residues. CDR3 nucleotides: TGTGCCACCAGCAGGGAGGACAGCCCTGAAGCTTTCTTT. Its protein is CATSREDSPEAFF. Drawing the rest from reference TRBV15 and TRBJ1-1, the complete variable domain is DAMVIQNPRYQVTQFGKPVTLSCSQTLNHNVMYWYQQKSSQAPKLLFHYYDKDFNNEADTPDNFQSRRPNTSFCFLDIRSPGLGDTAMYLCATSREDSPEAFFGQGTRLTVV.

Note on this clone: The sample contains more than one DNA sequence encoding this CDR3. J is TRBJ2-7 and V is TRBV6-5; 11 bases match TRBD2. With 4 bases clipped from V and 5 bases from J, the junction kept 4 bases outside the gene matches. CDR1 MNHEY and CDR2 SVGAGI come from the germline V gene. This CDR3 comprises 14 residues. CDR3 coding DNA: TGTGCCAGCAGTTCCCTGACTAGCGGGGACGAGCAGTACTTC. This gives the protein CASSSLTSGDEQYF.

V and J are TRBV5-1 and TRBJ1-1; no reliable D call. Germline V CDR1 and CDR2: SGHRS, YFSETQ. The CDR3 sequence is 13 residues long. V lost 0 bases and J lost 3, with 6 bases in between. CDR3 in amino acids: CASSLERDTEAFF. In DNA form, the CDR3 reads TGCGCCAGCAGCTTGGAGAGAGACACTGAAGCTTTCTTT.

This chain links TRBV19 with TRBJ1-5, with D perhaps TRBD1 (5 bases). The CDR3 sequence is 19 residues long. Germline V gene lookup returns CDR1 LNHDA and CDR2 SQIVND (reference sequence). The V and J ends lost 1 base and 3 bases respectively, with 22 bases between them. The CDR3 sequence: CASSIGINQGHSLNQPQHF. The CDR3 DNA is TGTGCCAGTAGTATAGGCATAAATCAGGGTCACTCACTCAATCAGCCCCAGCATTTT.

This rearrangement joins TRBV2 to TRBJ2-7; no clear D. There are 11 residues in the CDR3. CDR1 and CDR2 (germline): SNHLY, FYNNEI. Deletions cut 6 bases from V and 4 bases from J, with 7 bases between. Here the CDR3 reads CASREIYEQYF. The CDR3 DNA sequence: TGTGCCAGCAGGGAGATTTACGAGCAGTACTTC.

This rearrangement joins TRBV7-6 to TRBJ2-1, with TRBD2 identical over 11 bases. This CDR3 is built from 15 residues. The V segment lost 1 base and the J segment 5 bases; nucleotides outside the gene matches: 1. The germline V gene encodes CDR1 SGHVS and CDR2 FNYEAQ. The CDR3 DNA is TGTGCCAGCAGCTTAGTAGCGGGGGGGGACAATGAGCAGTTCTTC. It specifies CASSLVAGGDNEQFF.

V and J are TRBV30 and TRBJ1-3, with D uncertain. The CDR3 runs 15 residues. Germline V CDR1 and CDR2: GTSNPN, SVGIG (reference sequence). V was pared by 0 bases and J by 0 bases, with 9 bases between. The CDR3: CAWSVGQISGNTIYF. The CDR3 bases are TGTGCCTGGAGTGTTGGGCAGATCTCTGGAAACACCATATATTTT.

The V call is TRBV2, the J call TRBJ2-5; 7 nucleotides agree with TRBD1. Germline V gene sequence: CDR1 SNHLY, CDR2 FYNNEI. CDR3 length: 12 amino acids. V shed 9 bases, J shed 4 bases, and the junction held 5 bases outside the gene matches. This CDR3 is CASKGAVETQYF. CDR3 nucleotides: TGTGCCAGTAAGGGGGCCGTAGAGACCCAGTACTTC.

J is TRBJ1-1 and V is TRBV9; 7 nucleotides match TRBD1. Germline CDR1 and CDR2: SGDLS and YYNGEE. The CDR3 totals 15 residues. The trim removed 0 bases at V and 0 bases at J, leaving 2 bases unmatched. CDR3 amino acids: CASSVAGGMNTEAFF. The CDR3 DNA follows: TGTGCCAGCAGCGTAGCAGGGGGGATGAACACTGAAGCTTTCTTT. Looking up the rest from reference TRBV9 and TRBJ1-1 gives the full variable domain: DSGVTQTPKHLITATGQRVTLRCSPRSGDLSVYWYQQSLDQGLQFLIQYYNGEERAKGNILERFSAQQFPDLHSELNLSSLELGDSALYFCASSVAGGMNTEAFFGQGTRLTVV.

The genes are TRBV27 and TRBJ2-7; D is perhaps TRBD2 (6 bases). The V end was cut by 5 bases, the J end by 4 bases, with 18 bases between. The CDR3 loop spans 15 amino acids. Germline V gene data show CDR1 as MNHEY and CDR2 as SMNVEV (reference sequence). In DNA form, the CDR3 reads TGTGCCAGCAGTCTCCTTCCGGGGGACGTATACGAGCAGTACTTC. Its protein is CASSLLPGDVYEQYF.

The V call is TRBV5-4, the J call TRBJ1-5; D is unresolved. The CDR3 has 15 amino acids. Germline assignment: CDR1 SGHNT and CDR2 YYREEE (reference sequence). Trimming took 1 base from V and 0 from J, leaving 8 bases between them. CDR3 loop: CASSLNSYSNQPQHF. DNA for the CDR3: TGTGCCAGCAGCTTGAACAGTTATAGCAATCAGCCCCAGCATTTT.

The V gene is TRBV10-2, the J gene TRBJ2-1; D is perhaps TRBD1 (5 bases). V lost 0 bases, J lost 6 bases, and 6 bases lay in between. CDR1 and CDR2 from the germline V gene are WSHSY and SAAADI. The CDR3 is 13 amino acids. CDR3 bases: TGCGCCAGCAGTGAGTCGGGGCTCAATGAGCAGTTCTTC. Translating gives CASSESGLNEQFF.